Here is one T cell receptor beta chain with its context. This clone has just a few counts. Its antigen target is currently unknown. The sample holds no much larger clone one base away, and base qualities are not on file. This sample was taken from a study of shared clonotypes between healthy human individuals (dated by TCRdb to the early 2020s). The study in broad terms: A couple of women and a few men aged 18 to 49 years were included in the cohort. For each donor, three plates each were used for CD4 naive and CD4 memory, two plates were used for CD8 naive, and one plate was used for CD8 memory. To estimate repertoire size and how much clonotypes are shared between individuals, the study performed deep sequencing of blood TCR repertoires from a few healthy adults. Different laboratories and diverse techniques were used to prepare libraries and sequence TCR repertoires, to increase sequencing depth and limit assay-specific biases. Per donor, leukapheresis produced somewhere between about 0.85 and 9.5 billion PBMCs.

Broad study findings and their caveats: Pairwise subsampling led to the expectation that sequencing depth would affect the degree of clonotype sharing among donors. Sampling was limited to blood, and TCR repertoires in tissue likely differ from TCR repertoires in blood. Even with the large sequencing depth, rarefaction of the sorted-subset datasets indicated that sequencing was incomplete. Naive subsets generally had larger estimated clonotype richness than memory subsets did. The small number of donors limited the genetic and exposure-history diversity represented. Sharing across a few donors was observed for around 5% of naive CD4, over 3% of naive CD8, around 2.5% of memory CD4, and around 0.42% of memory CD8 clonotypes. Compared with non-shared clonotypes, the clonotypes found in all four sorted-subset donors had higher generation probabilities.

Using the deep immunoSEQ assay, TCR CDR3 regions were amplified from genomic DNA by multiplex PCR. Genomic DNA extracted from each cell subset was distributed evenly over all wells of several immunoSEQ 96-well plates, and each plate served as one replicate. For sorted subsets, about 200 ng genomic DNA, equal to 30,000 to 35,000 T cell genomes, was loaded into each replicate PCR. Purified libraries were quantified with a Qubit 3.0 fluorometer, sized on a Bioanalyzer 2100, and re-quantified with the KAPA Library Quantification kit. Every immunoSEQ 96-well plate was sequenced on a dedicated single-read 150-cycle Illumina NextSeq 550 flow cell. The paper's data handling went like this. Because only junctional sequences without quality scores were contained in the immunoSEQ output, filtering matching that applied to full-length reads could not be performed. To assign V/J genes and CDR3, sequences were annotated against IMGT germline references using PyIR, a Python wrapper for IgBLAST v1.9. Reads were filtered out if the reads had weak V/J assignments (E-value above 1e-6), no CDR3, stop codons, out-of-frame junctions, or ambiguous translated residues. V3J clonotypes were defined as sequences sharing the same inferred V gene, J gene, and CDR3 amino acid sequence. The percentage overlap between two repertoires was calculated by dividing the number of shared unique clonotypes by the size of the smaller repertoire. Richness of each repertoire was evaluated using RTK rarefaction, the Chao1 estimator, and Recon v2.1 estimates of unobserved clonotypes. OLGA was used to compute generation probabilities for all TCRbeta clonotypes that the gDNA method yielded from a few donors. As stored in TCRdb, this immuneACCESS dataset retains in-frame rearrangements with V and J assigned. A fraction of the clones does not appear; measured against another copy, unresolved V genes explain less than half of the discrepancy, and the remainder lacks a known reason. V and J calls and clone size are copied from that table; D and trimming were computed from the DNA. A total of approximately 320,000 clones appear in this sample, roughly 84% of them only once. The biggest ten clones account for around 16% of the sample.

Measured from the cysteine to the phenylalanine, the CDR3 is 15 residues long. CDR3 DNA is the only sequence kept; it has 45 bases, read in frame from the first base. The germline V gene sets CDR1 to MNHNS and CDR2 to SASEGT. V and J lose 1 base and 3 bases, and a span of 13 bases separates them. The donors were healthy, HIV-negative adults who had no recently reported acute infections or vaccinations. Every donor was a Caucasian adult residing in Nashville, Tennessee, USA. CD8 memory samples were composed of magnetically selected CD45RO+ cells combined with CCR7-negative CD45RA+ effector memory (TemRA) cells. After blood collection by leukapheresis, PBMCs were isolated using Ficoll-Histopaque density gradient centrifugation and then cryopreserved in the vapor phase of liquid nitrogen. Analytical flow cytometry was used to check the purity and quantity of every magnetically sorted T cell population. From each sorted fraction, genomic DNA was isolated and quantified by UV absorbance on a Nanodrop 2000c.

Recombination joined TRBV6-1 with TRBJ2-7; a tentative D call is TRBD2 (7 bases match). The sample taken for sequencing was memory CD8+ T cells sorted from blood. What the cell subset or site label conveys for this sample: CD45RO+ cells pooled with CCR7-negative TemRA cells. This sequence was found in a man aged 18-30 years in good health. Here the CDR3 is given as CASSEDSGGGYEQYF. The bases are TGTGCCAGCAGTGAAGACTCGGGGGGCGGCTACGAGCAGTACTTC.